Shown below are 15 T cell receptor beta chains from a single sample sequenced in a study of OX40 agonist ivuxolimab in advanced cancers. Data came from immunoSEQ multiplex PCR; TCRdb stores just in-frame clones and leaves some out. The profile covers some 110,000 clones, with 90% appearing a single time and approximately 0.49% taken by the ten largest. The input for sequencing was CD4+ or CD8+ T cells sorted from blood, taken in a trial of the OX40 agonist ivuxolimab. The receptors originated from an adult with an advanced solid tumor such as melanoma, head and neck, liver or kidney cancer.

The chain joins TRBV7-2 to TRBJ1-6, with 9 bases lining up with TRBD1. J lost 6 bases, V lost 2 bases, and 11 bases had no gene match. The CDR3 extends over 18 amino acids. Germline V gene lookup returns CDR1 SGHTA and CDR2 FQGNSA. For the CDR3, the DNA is TGTGCCAGCAGCTTACCCCCCTACAGGGGACAGGGTAATTCACCCCTCCACTTT. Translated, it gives CASSLPPYRGQGNSPLHF.

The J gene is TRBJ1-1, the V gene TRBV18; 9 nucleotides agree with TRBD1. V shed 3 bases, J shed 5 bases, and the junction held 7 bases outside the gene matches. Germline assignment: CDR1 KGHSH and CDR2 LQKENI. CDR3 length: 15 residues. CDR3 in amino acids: CASSPMGQGRTEAFF. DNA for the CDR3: TGTGCCAGCTCACCCATGGGACAGGGCAGGACTGAAGCTTTCTTT.

As DNA, the CDR3 is TGTGCCAGCCTCCGGGACAGGGAAGAAAAACTGTTTTTT. Amino acid sequence: CASLRDREEKLFF. The chain has TRBV2 and TRBJ1-4; 9 bases fit TRBD1. Germline V CDR1 and CDR2: SNHLY, FYNNEI. The junction had 6 bases not matched to a gene; V was cut back by 8 bases and J by 8 bases. The CDR3 totals 13 residues.

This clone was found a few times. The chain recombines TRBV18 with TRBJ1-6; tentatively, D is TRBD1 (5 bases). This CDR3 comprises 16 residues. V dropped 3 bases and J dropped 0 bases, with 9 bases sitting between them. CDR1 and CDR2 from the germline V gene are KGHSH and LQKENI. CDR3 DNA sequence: TGTGCCAGCTCACCGACAGCTCCCTCCTATAATTCACCCCTCCACTTT. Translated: CASSPTAPSYNSPLHF.

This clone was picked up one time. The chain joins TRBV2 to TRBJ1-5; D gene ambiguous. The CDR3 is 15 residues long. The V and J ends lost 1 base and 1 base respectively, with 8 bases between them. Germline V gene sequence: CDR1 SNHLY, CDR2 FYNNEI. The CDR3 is CASSEEVFSNQPQHF. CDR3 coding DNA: TGTGCCAGCAGTGAAGAGGTCTTCAGCAATCAGCCCCAGCATTTT. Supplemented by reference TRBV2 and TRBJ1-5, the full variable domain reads EPEVTQTPSHQVTQMGQEVILRCVPISNHLYFYWYRQILGQKVEFLVSFYNNEISEKSEIFDDQFSVERPDGSNFTLKIRSTKLEDSAMYFCASSEEVFSNQPQHFGDGTRLSIL.

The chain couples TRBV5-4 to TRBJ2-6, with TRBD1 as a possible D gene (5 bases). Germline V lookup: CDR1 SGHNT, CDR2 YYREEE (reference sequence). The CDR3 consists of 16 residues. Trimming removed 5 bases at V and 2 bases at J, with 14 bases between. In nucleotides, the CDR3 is TGTGCCAGCAGTCCGAAACAGGCGGCTGGGGCCAACGTCCTGACTTTC. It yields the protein CASSPKQAAGANVLTF.

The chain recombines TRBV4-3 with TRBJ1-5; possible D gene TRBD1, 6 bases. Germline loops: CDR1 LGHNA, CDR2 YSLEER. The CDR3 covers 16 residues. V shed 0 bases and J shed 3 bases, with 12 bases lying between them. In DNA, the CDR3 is TGCGCCAGCAGCCAAGAGGGGGGCGGGAACAATCAGCCCCAGCATTTT. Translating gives CASSQEGGGNNQPQHF.

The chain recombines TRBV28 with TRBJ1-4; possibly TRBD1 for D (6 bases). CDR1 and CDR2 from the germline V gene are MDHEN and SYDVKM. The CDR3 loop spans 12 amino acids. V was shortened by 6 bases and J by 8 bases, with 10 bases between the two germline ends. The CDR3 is CASSTGREKLFF. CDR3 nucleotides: TGTGCCAGCAGCACAGGGCGCGAAAAACTGTTTTTT.

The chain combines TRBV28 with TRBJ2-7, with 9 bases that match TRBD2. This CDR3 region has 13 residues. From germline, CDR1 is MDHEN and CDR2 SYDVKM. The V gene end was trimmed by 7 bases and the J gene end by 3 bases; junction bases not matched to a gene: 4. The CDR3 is CASKRGAFYEQYF. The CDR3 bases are TGTGCCAGCAAGCGGGGGGCATTCTACGAGCAGTACTTC.

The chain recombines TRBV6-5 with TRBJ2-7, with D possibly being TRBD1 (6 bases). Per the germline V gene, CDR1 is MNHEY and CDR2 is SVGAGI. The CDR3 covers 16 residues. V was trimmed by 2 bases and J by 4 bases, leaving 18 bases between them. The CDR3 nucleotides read TGTGCCAGCAGTTACGGTTCCCAGGGGAGTAGGTACGAGCAGTACTTC. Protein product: CASSYGSQGSRYEQYF.

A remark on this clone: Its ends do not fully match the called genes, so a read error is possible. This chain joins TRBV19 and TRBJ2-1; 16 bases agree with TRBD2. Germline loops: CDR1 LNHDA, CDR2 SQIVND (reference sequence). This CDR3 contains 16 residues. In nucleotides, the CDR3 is TGTGCCAGTAGAGTCCCCGGGACTAGCGGGGGGGCCGGGAGTGTCTTC. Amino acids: CASRVPGTSGGAGSVF. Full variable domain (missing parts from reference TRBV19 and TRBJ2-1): DGGITQSPKYLFRKEGQNVTLSCEQNLNHDAMYWYRQDPGQGLRLIYYSQIVNDFQKGDIAEGYSVSREKKESFPLTVTSAQKNPTAFYLCASRVPGTSGGAGSVFGPGTRLTVL.

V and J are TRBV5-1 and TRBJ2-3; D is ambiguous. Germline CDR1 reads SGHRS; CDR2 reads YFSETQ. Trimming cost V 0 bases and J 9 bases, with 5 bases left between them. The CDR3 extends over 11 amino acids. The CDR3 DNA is TGCGCCAGCAGCTTGGGTCCGACGCAGTATTTT. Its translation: CASSLGPTQYF.

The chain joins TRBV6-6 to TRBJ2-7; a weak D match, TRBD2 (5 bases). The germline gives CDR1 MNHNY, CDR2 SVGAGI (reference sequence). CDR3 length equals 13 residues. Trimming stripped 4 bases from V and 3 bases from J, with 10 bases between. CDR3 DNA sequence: TGTGCCAGCAGTTCGAGCGGCCACTACGAGCAGTACTTC. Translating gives CASSSSGHYEQYF.

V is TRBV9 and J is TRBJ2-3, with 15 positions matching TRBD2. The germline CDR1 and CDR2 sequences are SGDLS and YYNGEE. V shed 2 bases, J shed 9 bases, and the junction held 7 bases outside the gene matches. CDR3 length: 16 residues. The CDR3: CASSVEGLAGGSTQYF. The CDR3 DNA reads TGTGCCAGCAGCGTGGAGGGACTAGCGGGGGGCAGCACGCAGTATTTT.

In DNA form, the CDR3 reads TGTGCCAGCAGTTATTACGGGGGCTCCCCTTACAATGAGCAGTTCTTC. It is translated as CASSYYGGSPYNEQFF. The rearrangement uses TRBV6-6 and TRBJ2-1; D may be TRBD1 or TRBD2 (6 bases each). This CDR3 is 16 amino acids long. V dropped 3 bases and J dropped 4 bases, with 16 bases sitting between them. The germline V gene has CDR1 MNHNY and CDR2 SVGAGI (reference sequence).